Listed below are T cell receptor beta chains from one sample, sequenced in a study of cytomegalovirus exposure and HLA in healthy donors. Repertoires were generated with immunoSEQ multiplex PCR, while TCRdb's copy carries only in-frame clones and drops some. In all, the sample yields around 55,000 clones. The material sequenced was PBMCs. The receptors here all came from a man between 45 and 60 years old in good health and CMV-seropositive. CDR3s include the opening cysteine and the closing phenylalanine or tryptophan.

v_call,cdr3_aa
TRBV19,CASSIDPLLAGALEDTQYF
TRBV29-1,CSVETPGRKNTEAFF
TRBV7-9,CASSRSGQGVTGELFF
TRBV6-6,CASSATGNPSGNTIYF
TRBV9,CASSGRGRFETQYF
TRBV28,CASSFMGLAGVSNEQFF
TRBV19,CASSMRGRGINEQYF
TRBV30,CAWSRGQGVPSSGNTIYF
TRBV4-3,CASSQRLAEIDNEQFF
TRBV6-5,CASSYSKNTRGNTQYF
TRBV5-1,CASSPPSGTGTYEQYF
TRBV28,CASSPPRQGQSYGYTF
TRBV18,CASSPRQGLYNEQFF
TRBV4-1,CASSQDARGGRKTQYF
TRBV6-6,CASSPRTGGWNEQFF
TRBV30,CAWSVLWDRGGSPLHF
TRBV7-2,CASSSTSGPYEQYF
TRBV28,CASRLGGIQETQYF
TRBV2,CASSAGGYQETQYF
TRBV5-1,CASSRDSSQETQYF
TRBV25-1,CASSEPGQGTYEQYF
TRBV19,CASSGSWNTGELFF
TRBV12-5,CASGLPSGGQHNSPLHF
TRBV6-5,CASSYGDFQETQYF
TRBV4-3,CASSQGWQRAEAFF
TRBV11-2,CASSSDRTGQDTEAFF
TRBV27,CASSYRVAYEQYF
TRBV6-5,CASSYEPGDSYEQYF
TRBV7-2,CASRRTGGELSEAFF
TRBV7-2,CASSPSGGVSEQYF
TRBV4-2,CASSQDQESGANVLTF
TRBV5-1,CASSLVTSGSETQYF
TRBV2,CASSDSGNTEAFF
TRBV5-4,CASSPDPGLAGMSEQYF
TRBV6-1,CASRRLTNTEAFF
TRBV29-1,CSVRRETQYF
TRBV9,CASSVEAQGLNTEAFF
TRBV5-1,CASSTTTGGNYGYTF
TRBV25-1,CASSESVVSETQYF
TRBV19,CASTDKPGQSNSPLHF
TRBV29-1,CSVASGEGYGYTF
TRBV4-1,CASSLQGNLEAGELFF
TRBV7-2,CASSPKSGQDPYEQYF
TRBV2,CASSVRYGYTF
TRBV5-1,CASSGGQVYEQYF
TRBV19,CASSAGARNQPQHF
TRBV20-1,CSARRTAEQYF
TRBV7-3,CASSFGTSGNPYEQYF
TRBV11-2,CASSLTAGGSYEQYF
TRBV27,CASGINRGPKEKLFF
TRBV5-1,CASRGQTNTGELFF
TRBV5-1,CASSLGRTGVRKSPLHF
TRBV6-6,CASSYSRQAYNEQFF
TRBV30,CACGKTGRPYEQYF
TRBV28,CATTPELLYGYTF